Shown below are 25 T cell receptor beta chains from a single sample sequenced in a study of T cell clonotyping in hematopoietic cell transplantation. Time point given: recipient sample about 28 days before transplant, after cytoreduction. Method: immunoSEQ multiplex PCR; TCRdb's copy keeps in-frame clones and lacks some. The sample gives about 36,000 clones, 85% to 95% of which show up once; around 1.5% is in the top ten. The sample consisted of peripheral blood mononuclear cells, taken before stem cell transplant. These receptors were taken from a man between 35 and 55 years old with chronic myeloid leukemia. Some clones in this sample may be carry-over from other donors' samples.

The rearrangement uses TRBV25-1 and TRBJ2-1; 10 bases are shared with TRBD2. The J segment lost 9 bases and the V segment lost 3 bases, leaving 8 bases of the junction unmatched. This CDR3 has 15 residues. Germline V gene lookup returns CDR1 MGHDK and CDR2 SYGVNS. DNA for the CDR3: TGTGCCAGCAGTGACAGTAGGACTAGCGGACGTGAGCAGTTCTTC. Amino acid sequence: CASSDSRTSGREQFF.

This chain connects TRBV28 to TRBJ1-5, with 9 bases fitting TRBD1. Unmatched junction bases numbered 10, after V lost 10 bases and J lost 0 bases. The germline gives CDR1 MDHEN, CDR2 SYDVKM. This CDR3 comprises 16 residues. CDR3 protein: CAITRGTGNSNQPQHF. For the CDR3, the DNA is TGTGCCATTACGAGAGGGACAGGGAATAGCAATCAGCCCCAGCATTTT.

This chain connects TRBV9 to TRBJ2-7; tentatively, D is TRBD1 or TRBD2 (5 bases each). CDR3 length: 15 residues. V was clipped by 0 bases and J by 3 bases, with 13 bases between them. CDR1 SGDLS and CDR2 YYNGEE come from the germline V gene. The CDR3 coding sequence is TGTGCCAGCAGCGTAGACGGGACGGGCCTCTACGAGCAGTACTTC. Translation gives CASSVDGTGLYEQYF.

The chain employs TRBV6-1 and TRBJ1-4; D might be TRBD1 (5 bases). Germline V lookup: CDR1 MNHNS, CDR2 SASEGT. This CDR3 contains 14 residues. The V gene lost 4 bases and the J gene lost 0 bases, with 6 bases spanning the gap. The CDR3 DNA follows: TGTGCCAGCAGTGTGACAGCAACTAATGAAAAACTGTTTTTT. This gives the protein CASSVTATNEKLFF.

This chain uses TRBV11-3 with TRBJ1-4; the match to TRBD1 covers 7 bases. Germline CDR1 reads SGHNT; CDR2 reads YENEEA. CDR3 size: 18 residues. The V and J ends lost 4 bases and 0 bases, in that order; junction bases with no gene match: 11. Here the CDR3 DNA reads TGTGCCAGCAGCTCCCTCCCGGAGACAGGGCCAACTAATGAAAAACTGTTTTTT. As protein: CASSSLPETGPTNEKLFF.

The chain couples TRBV4-3 to TRBJ1-5, with D tentatively TRBD1 (5 bases). Trimming shortened V by 3 bases and J by 6 bases, and 18 bases separated the two germline ends. This CDR3 has 16 amino acids. From germline, CDR1 is LGHNA and CDR2 YSLEER. The CDR3 region is CASSQSAGRGIQPQHF. The CDR3 region has the DNA TGCGCCAGCAGCCAGTCGGCTGGGAGGGGCATTCAGCCCCAGCATTTT.

V is TRBV6-5 and J is TRBJ1-2; 8 nucleotides match TRBD1. Germline CDR1 and CDR2: MNHEY and SVGAGI. The CDR3 loop spans 15 amino acids. V was clipped by 2 bases and J by 6 bases; unmatched bases: 8. CDR3 amino acids: CASSYAGGLVDGYTF. The DNA for the CDR3 is TGTGCCAGCAGTTACGCAGGGGGCCTAGTCGATGGCTACACCTTC.

This chain connects TRBV7-9 to TRBJ1-1; D ambiguous. From germline, CDR1 is SEHNR and CDR2 FQNEAQ (reference sequence). Deletions cut 2 bases from V and 2 bases from J, with 9 bases between. This CDR3 is 14 amino acids long. Written as DNA, the CDR3 is TGTGCCAGCAGCTTATACAGATTAAACACTGAAGCTTTCTTT. This codes for CASSLYRLNTEAFF.

The chain combines TRBV4-1 with TRBJ1-2, with D possibly TRBD1 on 6 matching bases. The V end lost 7 bases, the J end lost 8 bases, and 20 bases lay between the germline ends. CDR3 size: 14 residues. CDR1 is MGHRA and CDR2 is YSYEKL in the germline V gene. CDR3 sequence (DNA): TGCGCCAGCACCCGAGGGGGGGGAAATAGAGGCTACACCTTC. Protein: CASTRGGGNRGYTF.

In this sample, this clone turned up a few times. The CDR3 is CASRLGGEAFF. DNA of the CDR3: TGTGCCAGCAGGCTGGGGGGGGAAGCTTTCTTT. The chain employs TRBV25-1 and TRBJ1-1, with TRBD1 as a possible D gene (5 bases). The length of the CDR3 is 11 residues. CDR1 is MGHDK and CDR2 is SYGVNS in the germline V gene. The V gene lost 6 bases and the J gene lost 8 bases, with 10 bases spanning the gap.

The chain employs TRBV5-1 and TRBJ2-3, with D possibly TRBD2 on 6 matching bases. The CDR3 covers 16 residues. CDR1 and CDR2 (germline): SGHRS, YFSETQ. Trimming took 0 bases from V and 8 from J, leaving 19 bases between them. The CDR3 region has the DNA TGCGCCAGCAGCTTGGAATCGGGGGACCCTCCGGGTACGCAGTATTTT. It specifies CASSLESGDPPGTQYF. The whole variable domain, filled in from reference TRBV5-1 and TRBJ2-3, reads KAGVTQTPRYLIKTRGQQVTLSCSPISGHRSVSWYQQTPGQGLQFLFEYFSETQRNKGNFPGRFSGRQFSNSRSEMNVSTLELGDSALYLCASSLESGDPPGTQYFGPGTRLTVL.

The chain joins TRBV18 to TRBJ2-7; D unresolved. This CDR3 region has 13 residues. The germline V gene has CDR1 KGHSH and CDR2 LQKENI. Trimming removed 7 bases from V and 1 base from J, with 11 bases in between. CDR3 DNA sequence: TGTGCCAGCTTGGAGTCTTTTTCCTACGAGCAGTACTTC. Translation gives CASLESFSYEQYF.

The gene calls are TRBV2 and TRBJ2-2; 8 bases line up with TRBD1. The J segment lost 5 bases and the V segment lost 5 bases, leaving 4 bases of the junction unmatched. The CDR3 totals 14 residues. CDR1 SNHLY and CDR2 FYNNEI come from the germline V gene. The CDR3 loop reads CASSRQGRTGELFF. The CDR3 DNA reads as TGTGCCAGCAGTCGACAGGGGAGAACCGGGGAGCTGTTTTTT.

This chain uses TRBV4-1 with TRBJ2-7; 7 nucleotides align to TRBD1. Germline assignment: CDR1 MGHRA and CDR2 YSYEKL. This CDR3 has 13 amino acids. Germline trimming cut 2 bases from V and 6 bases from J; bases unmatched to any gene: 4. CDR3 nucleotides: TGCGCCAGCAGCCAAATCGACAGGGTCGAGCAGTACTTC. Its protein is CASSQIDRVEQYF.

The J gene is TRBJ2-5, the V gene TRBV10-3, with D possibly matching TRBD2 (7 bases). The CDR3 contains 14 residues. V lost 8 bases and J lost 1, with 14 bases in between. CDR1 and CDR2 from the germline V gene are ENHRY and SYGVKD. The CDR3 sequence: CAIRRGGAQETQYF. In DNA form, the CDR3 reads TGTGCCATCCGGCGAGGGGGGGCCCAAGAGACCCAGTACTTC.

The table lists this clone with a count of one. This sequence joins TRBV28 and TRBJ2-7; a weak D match, TRBD1 (6 bases). This CDR3 contains 15 residues. The ends were cut back, 3 bases at V and 2 bases at J, with 14 bases in the middle. Germline CDR1 is MDHEN and CDR2 is SYDVKM. The CDR3 sequence: CASSFSVGGPYEQYF. Here the CDR3 DNA reads TGTGCCAGCAGTTTTTCCGTAGGGGGTCCCTACGAGCAGTACTTC.

The rearrangement joins TRBV4-3 to TRBJ1-2, with D hard to call. Trimming took off 4 bases at V and 4 bases at J, with 16 bases between the two ends. Germline-derived CDR1 and CDR2 are LGHNA and YSLEER. The CDR3 has 15 residues. CDR3 region: CASSRAFGSSYGYTF. For the CDR3, the DNA is TGCGCCAGCAGCCGGGCATTTGGTTCTAGCTATGGCTACACCTTC.

The CDR3 bases are TGTGCCAGCAGCTTAATGGGGGGGACGGAAACGCAGTATTTT. Its translation: CASSLMGGTETQYF. This chain uses TRBV7-2 with TRBJ2-3; 7 positions match TRBD2. From germline, CDR1 is SGHTA and CDR2 FQGNSA. The V and J ends lost 2 bases and 9 bases, in that order; junction bases with no gene match: 8. The CDR3 totals 14 residues.

This rearrangement joins TRBV9 to TRBJ1-2; TRBD1 matches 12 bases. Germline-derived CDR1 and CDR2 are SGDLS and YYNGEE. The V gene end was trimmed by 1 base and the J gene end by 8 bases; junction bases not matched to a gene: 6. The CDR3 spans 15 residues. The CDR3 DNA sequence: TGTGCCAGCAGCGTAATGGGACAGGGGGCGAGAGGCTACACCTTC. This codes for CASSVMGQGARGYTF.

This chain uses TRBV7-2 with TRBJ1-1, with 7 bases identical to TRBD1. The CDR3 has 14 amino acids. Germline V gene sequence: CDR1 SGHTA, CDR2 FQGNSA. Germline trimming cut 3 bases from V and 1 base from J; bases unmatched to any gene: 2. The DNA of the CDR3 is TGTGCCAGCAGCTTGGGACAGAAGAACACTGAAGCTTTCTTT. As protein: CASSLGQKNTEAFF.

The gene calls are TRBV28 and TRBJ1-6, with D perhaps matching TRBD1 (6 bases). V was pared by 3 bases and J by 8 bases, with 17 bases between. Germline-derived CDR1 and CDR2 are MDHEN and SYDVKM. The CDR3 is 16 residues long. The CDR3 nucleotides are TGTGCCAGCAGTTTCTTTGGCCAGGGGTCGTATTCACCCCTCCACTTT. Its protein product is CASSFFGQGSYSPLHF.

This clone has only one observation. The chain links TRBV28 to TRBJ1-1; perhaps TRBD1 as D (5 bases). V lost 6 bases and J lost 3, with 20 bases in between. CDR3 length equals 16 residues. Germline loops: CDR1 MDHEN, CDR2 SYDVKM. DNA of the CDR3: TGTGCCAGCAGGAAACCAGGGAAGGTAGCGGACACTGAAGCTTTCTTT. Translated, it gives CASRKPGKVADTEAFF.

The rearrangement links TRBV28 to TRBJ1-3, with D tentatively TRBD1 (6 bases). Germline V gene lookup returns CDR1 MDHEN and CDR2 SYDVKM. The CDR3 is 18 residues long. Trimming cost V 5 bases and J 2 bases, with 22 bases left between them. The chain's CDR3 is CASSDLGRQVYTGNTIYF. CDR3 DNA: TGTGCCAGCAGTGATCTTGGTCGACAGGTTTACACTGGAAACACCATATATTTT. Based on the CDR3 plus reference TRBV28 and TRBJ1-3, the full variable domain is DVKVTQSSRYLVKRTGEKVFLECVQDMDHENMFWYRQDPGLGLRLIYFSYDVKMKEKGDIPEGYSVSREKKERFSLILESASTNQTSMYLCASSDLGRQVYTGNTIYFGEGSWLTVV.

This clone was seen once. The junction and the germline gene differ at one end; a read error may be behind it. This chain connects TRBV7-7 to TRBJ2-3; no clear D gene. The CDR3 covers 13 residues. CDR1 and CDR2 from the germline V gene are SSHAT and FNYEAQ (reference sequence). CDR3: CASSLGTTDTQYF. CDR3 bases: TGTGCTAGCAGCTTAGGAACCACAGATACGCAGTATTTT.

The chain couples TRBV7-8 to TRBJ2-2; maybe TRBD2 (7 bases). The CDR3 contains 15 residues. Germline lookup yields CDR1 SGHVS and CDR2 FQNEAQ. The V end lost 5 bases, the J end lost 3 bases, and 13 bases lay between the germline ends. The CDR3 DNA sequence: TGTGCCAGCAGCAGGGGGGGAGCGGACACCGGGGAGCTGTTTTTT. It yields the protein CASSRGGADTGELFF. Full variable domain (missing parts from reference TRBV7-8 and TRBJ2-2): GAGVSQSPRYKVAKRGQDVALRCDPISGHVSLFWYQQALGQGPEFLTYFQNEAQLDKSGLPSDRFFAERPEGSVSTLKIQRTQQEDSAVYLCASSRGGADTGELFFGEGSRLTVL.